These 26 T cell receptor beta chains originate from one sample sequenced in a study of blood T cell repertoires in COVID-19. Produced via immunoSEQ multiplex PCR; TCRdb's table is partial and in-frame only. The sample carries 200,000 or so clones, roughly 87% recorded once. The sample consisted of PBMCs or T cells enriched from blood (not recorded which). These receptors all come from a woman aged 40 to 50 with acute COVID-19.

The chain employs TRBV5-8 and TRBJ2-7, with D tentatively TRBD2 (5 bases). V lost 1 base, J lost 2 bases, and 10 bases lay in between. CDR3 length: 14 amino acids. Germline V CDR1 and CDR2: SGHTS, YDEGEE. As DNA, the CDR3 is TGTGCCAGCAGCTTGATACCGGGAACCTACGAGCAGTACTTC. Its protein product is CASSLIPGTYEQYF.

The chain employs TRBV10-3 and TRBJ1-3, with 11 bases aligning to TRBD1. The V gene end was trimmed by 6 bases and the J gene end by 7 bases; junction bases not matched to a gene: 8. The CDR3 is 15 residues long. Germline V gene data show CDR1 as ENHRY and CDR2 as SYGVKD. This CDR3 is CAIRAGQGASNTIYF. Here the CDR3 DNA reads TGTGCCATCAGGGCTGGACAGGGGGCGAGTAACACCATATATTTT.

J is TRBJ1-1 and V is TRBV4-3; D gene uncertain. This CDR3 spans 16 amino acids. CDR1 is LGHNA and CDR2 is YSLEER in the germline V gene. Trimming took 6 bases from V and 3 from J, leaving 20 bases between them. The CDR3 here is CASRFGRPGMDTEAFF. The CDR3 DNA is TGCGCCAGCAGATTCGGACGACCGGGAATGGACACTGAAGCTTTCTTT.

The chain couples TRBV4-1 to TRBJ2-5; D might be TRBD2 (5 bases). Trimming shortened V by 3 bases and J by 5 bases, and 22 bases separated the two germline ends. The CDR3 consists of 17 residues. Per germline, CDR1 MGHRA and CDR2 YSYEKL. This CDR3 reads CASSQYTDGGPRETQYF. In nucleotides, the CDR3 is TGCGCCAGCAGCCAGTACACTGACGGAGGCCCAAGGGAGACCCAGTACTTC.

The CDR3 coding sequence is TGTGCCAGCAGTGCAAGCAGGAATTCACCCCTCCACTTT. This gives the protein CASSASRNSPLHF. The V gene is TRBV27, the J gene TRBJ1-6; the D is unclear. The CDR3 is 13 residues long. Germline CDR1 is MNHEY and CDR2 is SMNVEV (reference sequence). The germline V and J ends were trimmed by 5 bases and 7 bases, with 9 bases remaining between them.

The V call is TRBV19, the J call TRBJ2-5; tentative D call: TRBD1 (6 bases). Germline CDR1 and CDR2: LNHDA and SQIVND (reference sequence). This CDR3 region has 12 residues. The ends were cut back, 8 bases at V and 1 base at J, with 8 bases in the middle. The CDR3 region is CASATGQETQYF. DNA of the CDR3: TGTGCCAGTGCGACAGGCCAAGAGACCCAGTACTTC.

This clone appeared once. The rearrangement links TRBV2 to TRBJ2-7; 9 bases match TRBD1. The V segment lost 7 bases and the J segment 1 base; nucleotides outside the gene matches: 5. The CDR3 loop spans 14 amino acids. Per the germline V gene, CDR1 is SNHLY and CDR2 is FYNNEI. The CDR3 DNA is TGTGCCAGCATCCGGGACAGGGAATCCTACGAGCAGTACTTC. Amino acid sequence: CASIRDRESYEQYF.

The chain is built from TRBV28 and TRBJ1-2; 7 nucleotides align to TRBD1. Germline trimming cut 5 bases from V and 0 bases from J; bases unmatched to any gene: 6. This CDR3 spans 15 amino acids. CDR1 MDHEN and CDR2 SYDVKM come from the germline V gene. CDR3 coding DNA: TGTGCCAGCAGTCCCCTCAGGGGGACTAACTATGGCTACACCTTC. Translating gives CASSPLRGTNYGYTF.

The chain recombines TRBV6-2 or TRBV6-3 with TRBJ2-2; D gene ambiguous. The ends were cut back, 5 bases at V and 1 base at J, with 11 bases in the middle. CDR3 length: 15 residues. The germline gives CDR1 MNHEY, CDR2 SVGEGT. The CDR3 coding sequence is TGTGCCAGCAGTCCGATGGGCTTGAACACCGGGGAGCTGTTTTTT. Translation: CASSPMGLNTGELFF.

This clone was seen a single time. This chain joins TRBV2 and TRBJ1-3; D is unresolved. The CDR3 contains 17 residues. Trimming took 2 bases from V and 0 from J, leaving 14 bases between them. From germline, CDR1 is SNHLY and CDR2 FYNNEI. CDR3 in DNA: TGTGCCAGCAGTGAATTCGCGCCGGGAAACTCTGGAAACACCATATATTTT. Its translation is CASSEFAPGNSGNTIYF.

CDR3 protein: CASSLRQQETQYF. DNA of the CDR3: TGTGCCAGCAGCCTAAGACAGCAAGAGACCCAGTACTTC. This chain links TRBV3-1 (or the pseudogene TRBV3-2) with TRBJ2-5, with D possibly matching TRBD1 (5 bases). Germline V gene sequence: CDR1 LGHDT, CDR2 YNNKEL (reference sequence). The CDR3 totals 13 residues. Trimming removed 4 bases at V and 2 bases at J, with 8 bases between.

The gene calls are TRBV25-1 and TRBJ2-5; 9 nucleotides line up with TRBD2. V shed 5 bases and J 5 bases; nucleotides not matched to a gene: 9. The germline V gene has CDR1 MGHDK and CDR2 SYGVNS. The CDR3 length is 15 residues. CDR3 protein: CASSIGASGAETQYF. For the CDR3, the DNA is TGTGCCAGCAGTATAGGGGCTAGCGGGGCCGAGACCCAGTACTTC.

V is TRBV3-1 (or the pseudogene TRBV3-2) and J is TRBJ2-7; D unclear. This CDR3 contains 13 residues. Trimming took off 1 base at V and 5 bases at J, with 9 bases between the two ends. Germline loops: CDR1 LGHDT, CDR2 YNNKEL (reference sequence). CDR3: CASSQARRHEQYF. The CDR3 DNA follows: TGTGCCAGCAGCCAAGCCAGGCGACACGAGCAGTACTTC.

The CDR3 region has the DNA TGTGCCAGCATCACCCAAGGGGGGGGCAACTATGGCTACACCTTC. Translated: CASITQGGGNYGYTF. V usage is TRBV28 and J usage is TRBJ1-2; D perhaps matches TRBD1 (6 bases). The germline CDR1 and CDR2 sequences are MDHEN and SYDVKM. The V end was cut by 7 bases, the J end by 2 bases, with 17 bases between. The CDR3 sequence is 15 residues long.

V gene TRBV7-2 combines with J gene TRBJ2-7, with 7 nucleotides matching TRBD1. The CDR3 has 15 amino acids. Germline V CDR1 and CDR2: SGHTA, FQGNSA. Germline trimming cut 5 bases from V and 3 bases from J; bases unmatched to any gene: 10. Written as DNA, the CDR3 is TGTGCCAGCAGCCCCTCCGCGCGACAGGGCTACGAGCAGTACTTC. Translating it yields CASSPSARQGYEQYF.

V usage is TRBV6-5 and J usage is TRBJ2-1; 10 nucleotides match TRBD2. CDR1 MNHEY and CDR2 SVGAGI come from the germline V gene. The CDR3 sequence is 16 residues long. Trimming cost V 2 bases and J 1 base; bases outside gene matches: 2. This chain's CDR3 is CASSYTAGGSYNEQFF. CDR3 nucleotides: TGTGCCAGCAGTTACACAGCGGGAGGGTCCTACAATGAGCAGTTCTTC.

V and J are TRBV6-6 and TRBJ2-1; D is perhaps TRBD1 (6 bases). Germline CDR1 reads MNHNY; CDR2 reads SVGAGI (reference sequence). Trimming removed 5 bases from V and 6 bases from J, with 17 bases in between. The CDR3 covers 15 residues. The CDR3 DNA is TGTGCCAGCAGTCCTCTAACAGGGATAGGCAATGAGCAGTTCTTC. Amino acid sequence: CASSPLTGIGNEQFF.

This chain joins TRBV19 and TRBJ2-1, with 16 bases that match TRBD2. V trimming: 6 bases; J trimming: 2 bases; junction bases outside the gene matches: 1. CDR3 length: 16 residues. Germline V lookup: CDR1 LNHDA, CDR2 SQIVND (reference sequence). Here the CDR3 DNA reads TGTGCCAGTAGAGGGACTAGCGGGGGGGCCTACAATGAGCAGTTCTTC. Translation gives CASRGTSGGAYNEQFF.

CDR3 sequence (DNA): TGCGCCAGCAGCTCCTCTAGCGTCAATGAGCAGTTCTTC. Translating it yields CASSSSSVNEQFF. The rearrangement links TRBV5-1 to TRBJ2-1, with a weak D call TRBD2 (6 bases). The V and J ends lost 3 bases and 6 bases respectively, with 10 bases between them. Germline V CDR1 and CDR2: SGHRS, YFSETQ. This CDR3 comprises 13 residues.

J is TRBJ2-3 and V is TRBV7-3, with TRBD2 matching over 9 bases. The germline V gene has CDR1 SGHTA and CDR2 FQGTGA. V was pared by 5 bases and J by 0 bases, with 0 bases of the junction left unmatched. This CDR3 has 14 residues. CDR3 DNA: TGTGCCAGCAGCACTAGCGGGAGCACAGATACGCAGTATTTT. Residues: CASSTSGSTDTQYF. Complete variable domain (other parts from reference TRBV7-3 and TRBJ2-3): GAGVSQTPSNKVTEKGKYVELRCDPISGHTALYWYRQSLGQGPEFLIYFQGTGAADDSGLPNDRFFAVRPEGSVSTLKIQRTERGDSAVYLCASSTSGSTDTQYFGPGTRLTVL.

This clone was recorded a few times. The rearrangement joins TRBV6-5 to TRBJ1-2; no firm D call. Germline-derived CDR1 and CDR2 are MNHEY and SVGAGI. V lost 4 bases, J lost 4 bases, and 10 bases lay in between. This CDR3 has 13 amino acids. CDR3 DNA: TGTGCCAGCAGTTCCCCGAGAAGCTATGGCTACACCTTC. Its protein is CASSSPRSYGYTF.

V and J are TRBV6-2 or TRBV6-3 and TRBJ2-2; 7 bases map to TRBD2. Germline values: CDR1 MNHEY, CDR2 SVGEGT. V lost 2 bases to trimming and J lost 6 bases; unmatched junction nucleotides: 12. The CDR3 contains 17 residues. CDR3 sequence (DNA): TGTGCCAGCAGTTACCGACATACTAGCGAATGGGCCGGGGAGCTGTTTTTT. It yields the protein CASSYRHTSEWAGELFF.

J is TRBJ2-3 and V is TRBV7-8, with 11 bases aligning to TRBD2. Germline assignment: CDR1 SGHVS and CDR2 FQNEAQ. The CDR3 length is 17 residues. The V segment lost 5 bases and the J segment 2 bases; nucleotides outside the gene matches: 9. The chain's CDR3 is CASSREIAGGITDTQYF. CDR3 sequence (DNA): TGTGCCAGCAGCCGAGAAATAGCGGGGGGGATCACAGATACGCAGTATTTT.

The chain has TRBV15 and TRBJ2-5, with 11 bases that match TRBD2. The length of the CDR3 is 18 residues. CDR1 is LNHNV, CDR2 YYDKDF, per germline (reference sequence). Germline trimming cut 4 bases from V and 5 bases from J; bases unmatched to any gene: 15. The CDR3 DNA is TGTGCCACCAGCACGGACCCCATTAGCGGGAGGGCCTATGAGACCCAGTACTTC. Translation gives CATSTDPISGRAYETQYF. The full variable domain, in which reference TRBV15 and TRBJ2-5 provide the parts outside the CDR3, is DAMVIQNPRYQVTQFGKPVTLSCSQTLNHNVMYWYQQKSSQAPKLLFHYYDKDFNNEADTPDNFQSRRPNTSFCFLDIRSPGLGDTAMYLCATSTDPISGRAYETQYFGPGTRLLVL.

The V gene is TRBV29-1, the J gene TRBJ2-7, with 10 nucleotides matching TRBD1. After removal of 1 base from V and 6 bases from J, the junction contained 3 bases not matched to a gene. Germline-derived CDR1 and CDR2 are SQVTM and ANQGSEA. This CDR3 has 13 residues. CDR3 sequence reads: CSVEGDRGREQYF. CDR3 coding DNA: TGCAGCGTTGAAGGAGACAGGGGGCGCGAGCAGTACTTC.

The chain employs TRBV7-2 and TRBJ1-2; a possible D gene is TRBD1 (5 bases). V gave up 8 bases and J gave up 8 bases, with 15 bases separating them. This CDR3 spans 12 amino acids. Germline lookup yields CDR1 SGHTA and CDR2 FQGNSA. CDR3 sequence (DNA): TGTGCCAGCCGGGGGGGAAGTTCGGGCTACACCTTC. Its translation is CASRGGSSGYTF.